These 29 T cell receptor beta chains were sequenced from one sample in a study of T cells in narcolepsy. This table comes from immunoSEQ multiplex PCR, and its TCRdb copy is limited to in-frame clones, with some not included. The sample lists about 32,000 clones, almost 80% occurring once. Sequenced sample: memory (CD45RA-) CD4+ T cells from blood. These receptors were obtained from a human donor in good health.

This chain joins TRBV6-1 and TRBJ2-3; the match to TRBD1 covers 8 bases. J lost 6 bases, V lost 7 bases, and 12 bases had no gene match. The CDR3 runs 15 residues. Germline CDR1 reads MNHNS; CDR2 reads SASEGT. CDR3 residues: CASTQQGVRGDTQYF. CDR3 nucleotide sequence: TGTGCCAGCACCCAACAGGGGGTTCGTGGTGATACGCAGTATTTT.

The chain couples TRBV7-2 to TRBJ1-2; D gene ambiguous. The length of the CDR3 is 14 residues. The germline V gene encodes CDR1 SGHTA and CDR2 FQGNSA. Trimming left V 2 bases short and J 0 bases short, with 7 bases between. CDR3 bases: TGTGCCAGCAGCTTATACAGTACTAACTATGGCTACACCTTC. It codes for CASSLYSTNYGYTF.

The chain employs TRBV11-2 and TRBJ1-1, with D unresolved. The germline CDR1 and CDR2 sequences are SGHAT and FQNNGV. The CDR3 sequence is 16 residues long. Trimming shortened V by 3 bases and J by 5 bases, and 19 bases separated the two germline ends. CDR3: CASSFGFVNVLTEAFF. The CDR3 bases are TGTGCCAGCAGCTTCGGCTTTGTCAATGTTCTAACTGAAGCTTTCTTT.

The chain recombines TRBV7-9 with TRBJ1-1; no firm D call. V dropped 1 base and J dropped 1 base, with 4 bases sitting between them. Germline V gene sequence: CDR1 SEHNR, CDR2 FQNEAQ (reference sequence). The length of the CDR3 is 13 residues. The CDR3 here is CASSLGQNTEAFF. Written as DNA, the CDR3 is TGTGCCAGCAGCTTAGGACAGAACACTGAAGCTTTCTTT.

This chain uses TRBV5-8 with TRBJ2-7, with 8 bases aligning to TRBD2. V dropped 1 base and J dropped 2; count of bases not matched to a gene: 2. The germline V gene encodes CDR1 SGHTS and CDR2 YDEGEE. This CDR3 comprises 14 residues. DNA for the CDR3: TGTGCCAGCAGCTTGACGGGGGGGCCCTACGAGCAGTACTTC. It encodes CASSLTGGPYEQYF.

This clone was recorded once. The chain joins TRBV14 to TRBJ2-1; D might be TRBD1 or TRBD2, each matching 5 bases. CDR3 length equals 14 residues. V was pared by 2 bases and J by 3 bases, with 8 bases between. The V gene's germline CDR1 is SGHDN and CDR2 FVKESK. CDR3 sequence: CASSQFGGYNEQFF. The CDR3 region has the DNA TGTGCCAGCAGCCAATTTGGGGGCTACAATGAGCAGTTCTTC.

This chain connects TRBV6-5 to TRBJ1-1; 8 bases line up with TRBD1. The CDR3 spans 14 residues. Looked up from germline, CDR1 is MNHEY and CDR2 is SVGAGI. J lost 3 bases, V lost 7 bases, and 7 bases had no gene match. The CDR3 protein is CASTRDRGDTEAFF. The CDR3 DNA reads TGTGCCAGCACCCGAGACAGGGGCGACACTGAAGCTTTCTTT.

CDR3 region: CATSRDGGVPNTEAFF. The CDR3 DNA reads as TGTGCCACCAGCAGAGATGGAGGGGTTCCGAACACTGAAGCTTTCTTT. This chain links TRBV15 with TRBJ1-1; TRBD1 might be the D (5 bases). The V end was cut by 0 bases, the J end by 1 base, with 12 bases between. The CDR3 covers 16 residues. The V gene's germline CDR1 is LNHNV and CDR2 YYDKDF (reference sequence).

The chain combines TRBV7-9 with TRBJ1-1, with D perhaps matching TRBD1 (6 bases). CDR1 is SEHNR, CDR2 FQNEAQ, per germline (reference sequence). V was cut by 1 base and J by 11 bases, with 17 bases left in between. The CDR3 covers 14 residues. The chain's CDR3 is CASSLDGAGARAFF. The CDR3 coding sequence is TGTGCCAGCAGCTTAGACGGGGCGGGGGCGCGGGCTTTCTTT. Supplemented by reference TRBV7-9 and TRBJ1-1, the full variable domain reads DTGVSQNPRHKITKRGQNVTFRCDPISEHNRLYWYRQTLGQGPEFLTYFQNEAQLEKSRLLSDRFSAERPKGSFSTLEIQRTEQGDSAMYLCASSLDGAGARAFFGQGTRLTVV.

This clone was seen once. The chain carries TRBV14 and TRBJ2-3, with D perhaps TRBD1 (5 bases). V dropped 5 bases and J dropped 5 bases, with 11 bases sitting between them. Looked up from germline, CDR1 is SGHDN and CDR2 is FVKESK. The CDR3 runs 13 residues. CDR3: CASSKMGQDTQYF. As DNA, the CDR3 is TGTGCCAGCAGCAAAATGGGGCAAGATACGCAGTATTTT.

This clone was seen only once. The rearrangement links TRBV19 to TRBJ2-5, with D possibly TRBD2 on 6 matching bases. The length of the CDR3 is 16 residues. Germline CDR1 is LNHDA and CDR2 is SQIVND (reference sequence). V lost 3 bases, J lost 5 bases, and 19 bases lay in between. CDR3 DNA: TGTGCCAGTAGTATTATGGGGGGAAGGGGCACGGAGACCCAGTACTTC. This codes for CASSIMGGRGTETQYF.

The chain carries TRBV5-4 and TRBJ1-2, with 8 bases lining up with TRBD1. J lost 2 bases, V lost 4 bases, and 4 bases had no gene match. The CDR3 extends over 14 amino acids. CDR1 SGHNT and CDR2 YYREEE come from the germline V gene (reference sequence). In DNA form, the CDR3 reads TGTGCCAGCAGCCTTCAGGGGGCAAACTATGGCTACACCTTC. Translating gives CASSLQGANYGYTF.

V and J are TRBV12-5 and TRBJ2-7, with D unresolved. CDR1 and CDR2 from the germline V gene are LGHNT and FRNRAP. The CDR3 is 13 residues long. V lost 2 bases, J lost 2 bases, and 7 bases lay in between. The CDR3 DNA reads TGTGCTAGTGGTTTGAGTGAGGCCTACGAGCAGTACTTC. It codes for CASGLSEAYEQYF.

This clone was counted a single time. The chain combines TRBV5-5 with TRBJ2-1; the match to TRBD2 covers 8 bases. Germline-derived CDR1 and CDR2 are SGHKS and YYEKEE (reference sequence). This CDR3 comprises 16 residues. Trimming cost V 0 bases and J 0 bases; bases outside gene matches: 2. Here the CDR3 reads CASSLATSASYNEQFF. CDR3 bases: TGTGCCAGCAGCTTGGCGACTAGCGCCTCCTACAATGAGCAGTTCTTC.

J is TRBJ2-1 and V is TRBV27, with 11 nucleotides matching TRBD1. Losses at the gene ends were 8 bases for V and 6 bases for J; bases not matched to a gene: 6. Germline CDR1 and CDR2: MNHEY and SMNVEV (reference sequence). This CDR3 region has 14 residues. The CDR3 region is CASRRDRGVNEQFF. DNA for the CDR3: TGTGCCAGCCGCCGGGACAGGGGGGTCAATGAGCAGTTCTTC.

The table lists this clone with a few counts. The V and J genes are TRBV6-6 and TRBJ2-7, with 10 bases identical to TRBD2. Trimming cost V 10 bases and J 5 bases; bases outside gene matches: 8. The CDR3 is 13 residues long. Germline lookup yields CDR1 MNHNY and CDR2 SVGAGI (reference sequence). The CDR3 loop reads CATGTSVTHEQYF. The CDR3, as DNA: TGTGCCACCGGGACTAGCGTGACCCACGAGCAGTACTTC.

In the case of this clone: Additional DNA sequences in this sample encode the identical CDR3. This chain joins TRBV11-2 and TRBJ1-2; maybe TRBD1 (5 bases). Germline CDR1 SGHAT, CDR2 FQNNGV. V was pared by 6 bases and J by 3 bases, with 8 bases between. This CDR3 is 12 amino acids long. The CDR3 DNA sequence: TGTGCCAGCAGGGGGCTCGACTATGGCTACACCTTC. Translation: CASRGLDYGYTF.

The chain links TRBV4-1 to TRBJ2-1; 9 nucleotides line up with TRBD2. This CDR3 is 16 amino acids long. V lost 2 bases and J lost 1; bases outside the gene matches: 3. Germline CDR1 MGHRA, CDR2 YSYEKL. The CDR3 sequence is CASSQPTSGSYNEQFF. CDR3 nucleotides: TGCGCCAGCAGCCAACCGACTAGCGGATCCTACAATGAGCAGTTCTTC.

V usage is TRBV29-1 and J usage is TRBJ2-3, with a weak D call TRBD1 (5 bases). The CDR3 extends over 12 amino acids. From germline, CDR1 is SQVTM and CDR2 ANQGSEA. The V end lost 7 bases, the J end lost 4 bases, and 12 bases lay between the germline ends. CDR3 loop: CSARTGPDTQYF. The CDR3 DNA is TGCAGCGCCCGAACAGGTCCAGATACGCAGTATTTT.

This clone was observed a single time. CDR3 residues: CAWRAYELASGNTIYF. CDR3 coding DNA: TGTGCCTGGAGGGCATACGAGCTGGCCTCTGGAAACACCATATATTTT. The chain links TRBV30 to TRBJ1-3; D remains ambiguous. From germline, CDR1 is GTSNPN and CDR2 SVGIG (reference sequence). The CDR3 sequence is 16 residues long. The germline V and J ends were trimmed by 3 bases and 0 bases, with 15 bases remaining between them.

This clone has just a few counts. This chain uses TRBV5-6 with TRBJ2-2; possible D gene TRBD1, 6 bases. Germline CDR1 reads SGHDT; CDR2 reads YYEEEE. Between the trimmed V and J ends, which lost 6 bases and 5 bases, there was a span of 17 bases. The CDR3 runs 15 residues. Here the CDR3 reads CASNQGRLVTGELFF. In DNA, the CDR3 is TGTGCCAGCAATCAGGGGCGGCTTGTTACCGGGGAGCTGTTTTTT.

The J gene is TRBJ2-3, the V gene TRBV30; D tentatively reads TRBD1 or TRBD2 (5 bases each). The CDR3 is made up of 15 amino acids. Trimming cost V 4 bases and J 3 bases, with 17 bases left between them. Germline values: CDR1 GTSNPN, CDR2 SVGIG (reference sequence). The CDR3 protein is CAWTGVAGRTDTQYF. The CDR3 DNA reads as TGTGCCTGGACTGGAGTGGCAGGGAGAACAGATACGCAGTATTTT.

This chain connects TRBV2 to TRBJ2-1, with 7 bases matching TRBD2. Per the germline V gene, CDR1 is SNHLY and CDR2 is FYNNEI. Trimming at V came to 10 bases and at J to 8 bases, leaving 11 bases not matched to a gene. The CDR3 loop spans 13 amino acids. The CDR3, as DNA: TGTGCCACCAACCGGGGGGAGACGGATGAGCAGTTCTTC. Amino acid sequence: CATNRGETDEQFF.

As DNA, the CDR3 is TGTGCCATCAGTGACACCGGCGGACGGGAAAAACTGTTTTTT. This codes for CAISDTGGREKLFF. This chain uses TRBV10-3 with TRBJ1-4; D not certain. The CDR3 is made up of 14 amino acids. From germline, CDR1 is ENHRY and CDR2 SYGVKD. V gave up 3 bases and J gave up 8 bases, with 13 bases separating them.

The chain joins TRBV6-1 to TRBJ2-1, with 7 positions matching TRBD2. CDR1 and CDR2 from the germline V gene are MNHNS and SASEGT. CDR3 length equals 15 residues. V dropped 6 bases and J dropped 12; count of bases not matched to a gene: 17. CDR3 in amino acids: CASSPVGTLTGGQFF. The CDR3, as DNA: TGTGCCAGCAGCCCCGTCGGGACGCTAACGGGAGGGCAGTTCTTC.

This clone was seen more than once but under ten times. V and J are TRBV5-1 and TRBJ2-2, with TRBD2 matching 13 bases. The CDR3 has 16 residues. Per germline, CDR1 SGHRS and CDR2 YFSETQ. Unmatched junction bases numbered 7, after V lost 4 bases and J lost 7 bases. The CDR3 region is CASSPGLAGAGGELFF. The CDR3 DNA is TGCGCCAGCAGCCCAGGACTAGCGGGGGCCGGCGGGGAGCTGTTTTTT.

The CDR3 spells CASSLSSDKNTEAFF. The CDR3 coding sequence is TGCGCCAGCAGCTTGAGTAGTGACAAGAACACTGAAGCTTTCTTT. V and J are TRBV5-1 and TRBJ1-1; D ambiguous. CDR1 and CDR2 from the germline V gene are SGHRS and YFSETQ. This CDR3 has 15 residues. Trimming took 1 base from V and 1 from J, leaving 11 bases between them.

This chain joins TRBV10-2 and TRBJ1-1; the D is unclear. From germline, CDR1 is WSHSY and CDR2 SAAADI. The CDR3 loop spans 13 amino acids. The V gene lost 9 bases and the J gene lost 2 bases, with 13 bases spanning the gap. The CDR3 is CASWAGSNTEAFF. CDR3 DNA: TGCGCCAGTTGGGCGGGGAGTAACACTGAAGCTTTCTTT.

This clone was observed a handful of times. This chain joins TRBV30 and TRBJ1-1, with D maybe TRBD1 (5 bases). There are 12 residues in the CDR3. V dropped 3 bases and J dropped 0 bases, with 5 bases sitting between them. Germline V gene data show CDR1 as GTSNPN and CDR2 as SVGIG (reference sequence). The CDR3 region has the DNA TGTGCCTGGAGGACAGTGAACACTGAAGCTTTCTTT. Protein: CAWRTVNTEAFF.